These 12 T cell receptor beta chains came from one sample sequenced in a study of blood T cell repertoires in COVID-19. The protocol was immunoSEQ multiplex PCR, while the TCRdb copy is restricted to in-frame clones and leaves out a portion. The repertoire holds roughly 160,000 clones, around 82% seen once, with roughly 2% in the top ten. Sequencing input: peripheral blood. These receptors were obtained from a woman of 80 years or more with acute or convalescent COVID-19.

The V and J genes are TRBV7-2 and TRBJ1-1; TRBD1 might be the D (6 bases). V lost 5 bases to trimming and J lost 6 bases, with 16 bases between them. Germline V gene lookup returns CDR1 SGHTA and CDR2 FQGNSA. The CDR3 runs 14 residues. CDR3 DNA sequence: TGTGCCAGCAGCACGAACCCACAGGGCGCTGAAGCTTTCTTT. Its translation: CASSTNPQGAEAFF.

The chain is built from TRBV7-6 and TRBJ1-5; unclear D gene. This CDR3 spans 17 amino acids. V lost 3 bases, J lost 3 bases, and 18 bases lay in between. Germline V gene lookup returns CDR1 SGHVS and CDR2 FNYEAQ. The CDR3 sequence is CASSFRGSPRHNQPQHF. The CDR3 DNA reads as TGTGCCAGCAGCTTCCGAGGGTCCCCCCGACACAATCAGCCCCAGCATTTT.

Comments on this clone: In the same sample, other DNA sequences code for this CDR3. This chain uses TRBV12-3 or TRBV12-4 with TRBJ1-6; a weak D match, TRBD1 (6 bases). V gave up 2 bases and J gave up 7 bases, with 6 bases separating them. The CDR3 extends over 13 amino acids. The CDR3 protein is CASSLTGNSPLHF. The CDR3 region has the DNA TGTGCCAGCAGTTTAACAGGGAATTCACCCCTCCACTTT.

V and J are TRBV5-1 and TRBJ1-4, with 7 bases matching TRBD1. Per germline, CDR1 SGHRS and CDR2 YFSETQ. V lost 4 bases to trimming and J lost 0 bases; unmatched junction nucleotides: 9. The CDR3 runs 17 residues. CDR3 DNA sequence: TGCGCCAGCAGCACCCTAGGACAGGTCTCAACTAATGAAAAACTGTTTTTT. This gives the protein CASSTLGQVSTNEKLFF.

The rearrangement joins TRBV7-2 to TRBJ1-3; 8 nucleotides match TRBD1. The V and J ends lost 5 bases and 2 bases, in that order; junction bases with no gene match: 5. From germline, CDR1 is SGHTA and CDR2 FQGNSA. CDR3 length: 15 amino acids. CDR3 DNA sequence: TGTGCCAGCAGCCCTACAGGGGGTGCTGGAAACACCATATATTTT. Residues: CASSPTGGAGNTIYF.

This chain uses TRBV7-9 with TRBJ2-7; no firm D call. Trimming removed 2 bases from V and 0 bases from J, with 5 bases in between. The CDR3 runs to 13 residues. Germline-derived CDR1 and CDR2 are SEHNR and FQNEAQ (reference sequence). Written as DNA, the CDR3 is TGTGCCAGCAGCTTACAGGTCTCCTACGAGCAGTACTTC. Its translation is CASSLQVSYEQYF.

V gene TRBV9 combines with J gene TRBJ2-3, with a possible D match to TRBD2 (5 bases). This CDR3 region has 15 residues. V was cut by 2 bases and J by 2 bases, with 12 bases left in between. Germline V gene data show CDR1 as SGDLS and CDR2 as YYNGEE. The CDR3 reads CASSVLSGFTDTQYF. As DNA, the CDR3 is TGTGCCAGCAGCGTGCTCTCGGGGTTCACAGATACGCAGTATTTT.

The J gene is TRBJ1-1, the V gene TRBV3-1 (or the pseudogene TRBV3-2), with a tentative D call TRBD1 (5 bases). This CDR3 has 14 amino acids. Germline lookup yields CDR1 LGHDT and CDR2 YNNKEL (reference sequence). Deletions cut 5 bases from V and 3 bases from J, with 13 bases between. The CDR3 here is CASSKGLLDTEAFF. The CDR3 DNA follows: TGTGCCAGCAGCAAGGGACTTCTAGACACTGAAGCTTTCTTT.

J is TRBJ1-1 and V is TRBV7-8; D gene ambiguous. With 4 bases removed from V and 2 bases from J, the gap between germline ends came to 20 bases. CDR3 length: 17 amino acids. The germline gives CDR1 SGHVS, CDR2 FQNEAQ. In DNA, the CDR3 is TGTGCCAGCAGCTCCGATATTCGTCTTCCGGGAAACACTGAAGCTTTCTTT. Its protein product is CASSSDIRLPGNTEAFF.

The chain is built from TRBV7-2 and TRBJ2-1; tentatively, D is TRBD2 (5 bases). V lost 0 bases and J 9 bases, leaving 12 bases between the germline ends. The CDR3 runs to 14 residues. CDR1 SGHTA and CDR2 FQGNSA come from the germline V gene. The CDR3 protein is CASSLATLAAEQFF. The DNA of the CDR3 is TGTGCCAGCAGCTTAGCGACCCTAGCTGCTGAGCAGTTCTTC.

V and J are TRBV28 and TRBJ2-7; unclear D gene. CDR1 MDHEN and CDR2 SYDVKM come from the germline V gene. This CDR3 has 20 residues. With 2 bases removed from V and 0 bases from J, the gap between germline ends came to 26 bases. CDR3 DNA: TGTGCCAGCAGTTTAGGATGGCGGCAATGGAACCCGACTTTCTCCTACGAGCAGTACTTC. Amino acid sequence: CASSLGWRQWNPTFSYEQYF.

The rearrangement joins TRBV20-1 to TRBJ1-5; the D is unclear. Trimming removed 3 bases from V and 2 bases from J, with 14 bases in between. CDR1 DFQATT and CDR2 SNEGSKA come from the germline V gene (reference sequence). The CDR3 consists of 15 residues. For the CDR3, the DNA is TGCAGTGCTAGTGCGGGGAGAGTGGGCAATCAGCCCCAGCATTTT. Amino acid sequence: CSASAGRVGNQPQHF.